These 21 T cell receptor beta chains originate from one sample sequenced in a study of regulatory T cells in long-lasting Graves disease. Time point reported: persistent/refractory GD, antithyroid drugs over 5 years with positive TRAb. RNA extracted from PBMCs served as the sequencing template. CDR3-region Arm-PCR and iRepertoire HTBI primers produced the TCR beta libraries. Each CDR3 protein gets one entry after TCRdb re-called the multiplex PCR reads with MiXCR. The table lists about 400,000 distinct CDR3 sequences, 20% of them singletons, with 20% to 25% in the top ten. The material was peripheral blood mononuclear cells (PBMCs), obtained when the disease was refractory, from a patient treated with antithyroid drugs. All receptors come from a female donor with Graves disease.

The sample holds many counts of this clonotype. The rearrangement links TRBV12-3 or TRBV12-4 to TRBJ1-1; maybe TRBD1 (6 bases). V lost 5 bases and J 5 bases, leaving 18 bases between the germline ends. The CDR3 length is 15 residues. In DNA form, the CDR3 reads TGTGCCAGCAGTCCCACAGGGAGGCATATAACTGAAGCTTTCTTT. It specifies CASSPTGRHITEAFF.

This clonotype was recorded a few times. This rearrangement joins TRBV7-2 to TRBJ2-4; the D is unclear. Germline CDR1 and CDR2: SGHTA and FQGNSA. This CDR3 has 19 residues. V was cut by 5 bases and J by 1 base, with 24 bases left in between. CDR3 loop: CASSRKPPPLKEAKNIQYF. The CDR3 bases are TGTGCCAGCAGCCGGAAACCCCCCCCTCTAAAGGAGGCCAAAAACATTCAGTACTTC. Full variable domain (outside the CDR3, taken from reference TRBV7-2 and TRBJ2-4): GAGVSQSPSNKVTEKGKDVELRCDPISGHTALYWYRQSLGQGLEFLIYFQGNSAPDKSGLPSDRFSAERTGGSVSTLTIQRTQQEDSAVYLCASSRKPPPLKEAKNIQYFGAGTRLSVL.

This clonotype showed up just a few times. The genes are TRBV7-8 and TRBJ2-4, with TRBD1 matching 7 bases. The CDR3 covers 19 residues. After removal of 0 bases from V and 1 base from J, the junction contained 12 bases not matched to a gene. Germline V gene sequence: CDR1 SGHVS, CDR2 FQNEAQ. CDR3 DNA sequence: TGTGCCAGCAGCTTAGCTCTGAAGGGGGCGGGTGTGGCCAAAAACATTCAGTACTTC. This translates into CASSLALKGAGVAKNIQYF.

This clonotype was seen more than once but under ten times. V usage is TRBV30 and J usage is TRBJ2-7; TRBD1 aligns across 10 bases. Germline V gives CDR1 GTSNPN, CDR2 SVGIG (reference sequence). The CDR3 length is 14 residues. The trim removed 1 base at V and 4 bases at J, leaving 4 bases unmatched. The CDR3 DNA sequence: TGTGCCTGGAGTGCCGGGACAGGGGTATACGAGCAGTACTTC. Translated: CAWSAGTGVYEQYF.

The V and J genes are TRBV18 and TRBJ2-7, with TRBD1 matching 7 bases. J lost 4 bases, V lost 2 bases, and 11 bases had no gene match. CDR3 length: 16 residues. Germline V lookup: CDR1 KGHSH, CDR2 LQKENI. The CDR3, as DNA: TGTGCCAGCTCACCATCCAGGACAGGTTCCCAATACGAGCAGTACTTC. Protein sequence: CASSPSRTGSQYEQYF.

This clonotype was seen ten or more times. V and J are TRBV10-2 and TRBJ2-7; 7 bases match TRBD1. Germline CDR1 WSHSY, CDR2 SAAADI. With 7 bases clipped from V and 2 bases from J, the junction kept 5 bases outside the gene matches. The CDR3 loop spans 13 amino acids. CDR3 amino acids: CASKLTGTYEQYF. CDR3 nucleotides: TGCGCCAGCAAACTGACAGGGACCTACGAGCAGTACTTC.

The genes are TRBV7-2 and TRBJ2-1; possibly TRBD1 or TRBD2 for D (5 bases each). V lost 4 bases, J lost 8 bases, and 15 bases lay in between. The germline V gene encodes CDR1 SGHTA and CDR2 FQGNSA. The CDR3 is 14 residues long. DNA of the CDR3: TGTGCCAGCAGCTCCGAGGGGTACGGGGATGAGCAGTTCTTC. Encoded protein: CASSSEGYGDEQFF.

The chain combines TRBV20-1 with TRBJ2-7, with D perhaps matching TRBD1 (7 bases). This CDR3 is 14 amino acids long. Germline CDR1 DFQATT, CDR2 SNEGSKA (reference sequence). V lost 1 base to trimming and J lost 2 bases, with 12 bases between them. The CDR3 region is CSARVSRGAYEQYF. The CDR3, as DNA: TGCAGTGCTAGAGTCAGCAGGGGGGCCTACGAGCAGTACTTC.

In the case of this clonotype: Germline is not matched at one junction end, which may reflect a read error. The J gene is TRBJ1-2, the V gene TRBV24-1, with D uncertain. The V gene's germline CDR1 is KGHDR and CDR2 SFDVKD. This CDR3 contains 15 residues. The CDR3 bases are TGTGCCACCAGTGACCCCGGAACTCCTACGGGTGGCTGCACCTTC. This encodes CATSDPGTPTGGCTF.

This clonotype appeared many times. As DNA, the CDR3 is TGTGCCAGCAGTGCGGGACAGTTGGACACTGAAGCTTTCTTT. Translated, it gives CASSAGQLDTEAFF. This chain links TRBV2 with TRBJ1-1; 7 bases fit TRBD1. With V trimmed by 4 bases and J by 3 bases, 5 bases remained unmatched. Germline-derived CDR1 and CDR2 are SNHLY and FYNNEI. The CDR3 spans 14 residues. The full variable domain, with the rest looked up from reference TRBV2 and TRBJ1-1, is EPEVTQTPSHQVTQMGQEVILRCVPISNHLYFYWYRQILGQKVEFLVSFYNNEISEKSEIFDDQFSVERPDGSNFTLKIRSTKLEDSAMYFCASSAGQLDTEAFFGQGTRLTVV.

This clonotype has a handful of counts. Here the CDR3 reads CASSLAGRARYGYTF. The CDR3 nucleotides are TGTGCCAGCAGCTTAGCTGGCAGGGCTCGCTATGGCTACACCTTC. This chain connects TRBV7-9 to TRBJ1-2, with D possibly TRBD1 on 5 matching bases. Trimming stripped 0 bases from V and 4 bases from J, with 12 bases between. Germline V gene sequence: CDR1 SEHNR, CDR2 FQNEAQ (reference sequence). The CDR3 length is 15 residues.

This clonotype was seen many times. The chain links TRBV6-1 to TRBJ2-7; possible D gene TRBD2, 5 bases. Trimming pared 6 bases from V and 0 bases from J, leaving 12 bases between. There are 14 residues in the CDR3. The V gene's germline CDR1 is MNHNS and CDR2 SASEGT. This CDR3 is CASRRTLDSYEQYF. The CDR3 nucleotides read TGTGCCAGCAGACGAACACTAGACTCCTACGAGCAGTACTTC.

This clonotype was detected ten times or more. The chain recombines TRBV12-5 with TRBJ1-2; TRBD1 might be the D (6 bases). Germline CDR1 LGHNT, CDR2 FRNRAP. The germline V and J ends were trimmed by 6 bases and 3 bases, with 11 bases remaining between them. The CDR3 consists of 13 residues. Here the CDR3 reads CASGQGTYYGYTF. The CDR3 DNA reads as TGTGCTAGTGGCCAGGGGACCTACTATGGCTACACCTTC. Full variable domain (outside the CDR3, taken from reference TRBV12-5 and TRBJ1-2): DARVTQTPRHKVTEMGQEVTMRCQPILGHNTVFWYRQTMMQGLELLAYFRNRAPLDDSGMPKDRFSAEMPDATLATLKIQPSEPRDSAVYFCASGQGTYYGYTFGSGTRLTVV.

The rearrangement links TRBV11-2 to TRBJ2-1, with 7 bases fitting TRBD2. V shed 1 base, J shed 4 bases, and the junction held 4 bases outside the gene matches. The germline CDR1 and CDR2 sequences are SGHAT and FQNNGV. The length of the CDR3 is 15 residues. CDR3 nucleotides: TGTGCCAGCAGCTTAGGGGCTAGCGGATACAATGAGCAGTTCTTC. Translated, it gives CASSLGASGYNEQFF.

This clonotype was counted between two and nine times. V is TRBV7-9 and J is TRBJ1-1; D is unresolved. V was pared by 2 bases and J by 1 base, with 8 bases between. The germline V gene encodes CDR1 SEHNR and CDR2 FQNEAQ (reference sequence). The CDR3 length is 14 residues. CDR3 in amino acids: CASSLTAENTEAFF. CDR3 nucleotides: TGTGCCAGCAGCTTAACGGCAGAGAACACTGAAGCTTTCTTT.

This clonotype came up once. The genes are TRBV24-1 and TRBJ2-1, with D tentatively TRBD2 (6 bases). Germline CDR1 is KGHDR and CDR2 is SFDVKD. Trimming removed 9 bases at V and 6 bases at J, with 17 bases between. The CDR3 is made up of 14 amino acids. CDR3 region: CATRGVEGLNEQFF. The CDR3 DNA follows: TGTGCCACCCGCGGGGTTGAGGGTCTCAATGAGCAGTTCTTC.

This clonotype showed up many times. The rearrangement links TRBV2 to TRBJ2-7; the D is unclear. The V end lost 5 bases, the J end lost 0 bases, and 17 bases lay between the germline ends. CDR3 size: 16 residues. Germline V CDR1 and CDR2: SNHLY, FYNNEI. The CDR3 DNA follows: TGTGCCAGCAGTCACCCACTTTCGACACTCTCCTACGAGCAGTACTTC. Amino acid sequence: CASSHPLSTLSYEQYF.

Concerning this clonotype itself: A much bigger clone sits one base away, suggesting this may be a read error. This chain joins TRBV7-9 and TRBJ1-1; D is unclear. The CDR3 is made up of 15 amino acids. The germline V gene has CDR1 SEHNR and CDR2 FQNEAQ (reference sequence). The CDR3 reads CVSSFTSPAPGEAFF. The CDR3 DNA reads TGTGTCAGCAGCTTTACCAGCCCCGCGCCGGGTGAAGCTTTCTTT.

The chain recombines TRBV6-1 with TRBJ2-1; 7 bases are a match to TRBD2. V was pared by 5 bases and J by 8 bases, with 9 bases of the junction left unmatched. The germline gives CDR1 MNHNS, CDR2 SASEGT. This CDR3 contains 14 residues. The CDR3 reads CASSLREVLYEQFF. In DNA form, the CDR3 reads TGTGCCAGCAGTCTACGGGAGGTACTCTATGAGCAGTTCTTC.

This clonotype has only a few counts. CDR3 nucleotide sequence: TGTGCCAGCAGCTTGTTGTCAGGGGGCCTCTCTGGGGCCAACGTCCTGACTTTC. Translating gives CASSLLSGGLSGANVLTF. J is TRBJ2-6 and V is TRBV5-5, with 8 bases lining up with TRBD1. Germline trimming cut 1 base from V and 0 bases from J; bases unmatched to any gene: 6. Germline lookup yields CDR1 SGHKS and CDR2 YYEKEE (reference sequence). The CDR3 is made up of 18 amino acids. Drawing the rest from reference TRBV5-5 and TRBJ2-6, the complete variable domain is DAGVTQSPTHLIKTRGQQVTLRCSPISGHKSVSWYQQVLGQGPQFIFQYYEKEERGRGNFPDRFSARQFPNYSSELNVNALLLGDSALYLCASSLLSGGLSGANVLTFGAGSRLTVL.

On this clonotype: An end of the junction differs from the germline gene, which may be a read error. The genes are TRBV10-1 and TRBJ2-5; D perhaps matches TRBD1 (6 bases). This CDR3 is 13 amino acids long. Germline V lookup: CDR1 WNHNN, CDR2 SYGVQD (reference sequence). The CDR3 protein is CASSTGLGETQYF. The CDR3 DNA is TGTGCCAGCAGTACAGGGTTGGGGGAGACCCAGTACTTC.